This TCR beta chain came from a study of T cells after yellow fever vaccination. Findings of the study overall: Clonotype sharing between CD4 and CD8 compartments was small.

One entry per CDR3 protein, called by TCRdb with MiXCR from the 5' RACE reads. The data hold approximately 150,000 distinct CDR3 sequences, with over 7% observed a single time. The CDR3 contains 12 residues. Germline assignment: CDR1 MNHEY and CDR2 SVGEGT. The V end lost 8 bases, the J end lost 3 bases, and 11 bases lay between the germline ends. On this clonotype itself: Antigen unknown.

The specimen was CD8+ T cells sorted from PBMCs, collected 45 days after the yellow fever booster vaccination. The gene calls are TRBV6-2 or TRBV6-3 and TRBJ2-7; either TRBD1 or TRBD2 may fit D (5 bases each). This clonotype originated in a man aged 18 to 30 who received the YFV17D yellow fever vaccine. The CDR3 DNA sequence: TGTGCCAGCTCAGGGACGATCTACGAGCAGTACTTC. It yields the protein CASSGTIYEQYF.